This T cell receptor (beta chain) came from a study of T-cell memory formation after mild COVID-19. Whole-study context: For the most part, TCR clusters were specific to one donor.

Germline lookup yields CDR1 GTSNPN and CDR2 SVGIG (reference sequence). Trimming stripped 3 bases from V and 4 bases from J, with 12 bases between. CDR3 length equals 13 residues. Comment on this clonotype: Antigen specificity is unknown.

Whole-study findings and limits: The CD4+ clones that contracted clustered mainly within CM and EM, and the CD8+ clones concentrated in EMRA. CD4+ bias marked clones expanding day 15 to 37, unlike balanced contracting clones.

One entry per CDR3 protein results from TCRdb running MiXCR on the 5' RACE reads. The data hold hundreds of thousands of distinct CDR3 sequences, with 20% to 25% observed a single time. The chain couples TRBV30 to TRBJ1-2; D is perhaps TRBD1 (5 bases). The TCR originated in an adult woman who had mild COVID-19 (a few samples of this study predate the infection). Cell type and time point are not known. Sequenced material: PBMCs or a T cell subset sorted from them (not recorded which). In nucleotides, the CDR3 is TGTGCCTGGAGCCGGGACGGATTCTATGGCTACACCTTC. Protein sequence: CAWSRDGFYGYTF.